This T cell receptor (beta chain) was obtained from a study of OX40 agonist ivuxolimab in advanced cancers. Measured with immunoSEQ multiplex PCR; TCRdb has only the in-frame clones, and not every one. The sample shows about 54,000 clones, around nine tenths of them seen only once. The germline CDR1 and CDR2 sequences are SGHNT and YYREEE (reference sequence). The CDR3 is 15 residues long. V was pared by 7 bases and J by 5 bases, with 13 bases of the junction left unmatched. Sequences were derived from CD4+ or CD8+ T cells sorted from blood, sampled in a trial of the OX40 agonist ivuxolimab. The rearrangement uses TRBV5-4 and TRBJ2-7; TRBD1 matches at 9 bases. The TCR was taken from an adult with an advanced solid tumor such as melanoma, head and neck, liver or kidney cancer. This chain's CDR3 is CASGSPGTGSHEQYF. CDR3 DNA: TGTGCCAGCGGGAGCCCTGGGACAGGGTCCCACGAGCAGTACTTC.